The 9 T cell receptor beta chains below come from one sample, sequenced in a study of OX40 agonist ivuxolimab in advanced cancers. Libraries were prepared by immunoSEQ multiplex PCR; TCRdb keeps only in-frame clonotypes and omits some of them. Counted here are about 45,000 clones, around nine tenths occurring once; the ten biggest clones make up approximately 1%. This specimen consisted of CD4+ or CD8+ T cells sorted from blood, obtained in a trial of the OX40 agonist ivuxolimab. Source of these receptors: an adult with an advanced solid tumor such as melanoma, head and neck, liver or kidney cancer.

This clone was picked up a small number of times. The gene calls are TRBV5-6 and TRBJ2-1; unclear D gene. The CDR3 length is 12 residues. V was cut by 1 base and J by 7 bases, with 6 bases left in between. Looked up from germline, CDR1 is SGHDT and CDR2 is YYEEEE. The DNA of the CDR3 is TGTGCCAGCAGCTTGACTATTAATGAGCAGTTCTTC. This sequence encodes CASSLTINEQFF.

The V call is TRBV5-4, the J call TRBJ2-1; 7 bases match TRBD2. V gave up 5 bases and J gave up 8 bases; unmatched junction bases: 10. The CDR3 totals 14 residues. Germline-derived CDR1 and CDR2 are SGHNT and YYREEE (reference sequence). For the CDR3, the DNA is TGTGCCAGCAGGAGGACTAGGAACGATTATGAGCAGTTCTTC. Amino acid sequence: CASRRTRNDYEQFF.

The chain couples TRBV6-5 to TRBJ2-5, with 11 nucleotides matching TRBD2. V shed 3 bases and J 5 bases; nucleotides not matched to a gene: 8. Germline V gene sequence: CDR1 MNHEY, CDR2 SVGAGI. The CDR3 is made up of 16 amino acids. The CDR3 DNA reads TGTGCCAGCAGTTATCTAGCGGGAGGATTGGGGGAGACCCAGTACTTC. It yields the protein CASSYLAGGLGETQYF.

The DNA for the CDR3 is TGTGCCAGCAGCTTAAAATCGACCTCGAAAAGCAATCAGCCCCAGCATTTT. Its protein is CASSLKSTSKSNQPQHF. The chain links TRBV7-3 to TRBJ1-5; the D is unclear. Germline-derived CDR1 and CDR2 are SGHTA and FQGTGA. V lost 1 base, J lost 1 base, and 14 bases lay in between. The CDR3 is 17 amino acids. The variable domain in full, completed from reference TRBV7-3 and TRBJ1-5, reads GAGVSQTPSNKVTEKGKYVELRCDPISGHTALYWYRQSLGQGPEFLIYFQGTGAADDSGLPNDRFFAVRPEGSVSTLKIQRTERGDSAVYLCASSLKSTSKSNQPQHFGDGTRLSIL.

This chain uses TRBV29-1 with TRBJ2-2; D gene uncertain. Germline CDR1 reads SQVTM; CDR2 reads ANQGSEA. This CDR3 is built from 15 residues. Trimming left V 3 bases short and J 0 bases short, with 11 bases between. As DNA, the CDR3 is TGCAGCGTTGATCGGTACGGAACGAACACCGGGGAGCTGTTTTTT. This gives the protein CSVDRYGTNTGELFF.

This chain connects TRBV5-4 to TRBJ2-7; D tentatively fits TRBD1 or TRBD2 (5 bases each). Trimming removed 4 bases at V and 6 bases at J, with 11 bases between. The length of the CDR3 is 12 residues. CDR1 SGHNT and CDR2 YYREEE come from the germline V gene (reference sequence). As DNA, the CDR3 is TGTGCCAGCAGCAGCCAGGGAGCCGAGCAGTACTTC. Translating it yields CASSSQGAEQYF.

This clone was recorded only once. This chain links TRBV4-3 with TRBJ1-2; no clear D. The CDR3 has 14 residues. With 0 bases removed from V and 2 bases from J, the gap between germline ends came to 7 bases. Germline values: CDR1 LGHNA, CDR2 YSLEER. This chain's CDR3 is CASSQEAQNYGYTF. Written as DNA, the CDR3 is TGCGCCAGCAGCCAAGAGGCACAGAACTATGGCTACACCTTC.

This clone was detected once. The gene calls are TRBV2 and TRBJ2-7; 9 bases fit TRBD1. With 6 bases clipped from V and 5 bases from J, the junction kept 8 bases outside the gene matches. Germline CDR1 SNHLY, CDR2 FYNNEI. The CDR3 has 14 residues. CDR3 loop: CASRAGDRVNEQYF. Written as DNA, the CDR3 is TGTGCCAGCAGGGCAGGGGACAGGGTAAACGAGCAGTACTTC.

CDR3 sequence (DNA): TGTGCCAGCAGTACGAGACCCTACACTGAAGCTTTCTTT. As protein: CASSTRPYTEAFF. The chain uses TRBV2 and TRBJ1-1; the D is unclear. The CDR3 runs 13 residues. In germline, CDR1 is SNHLY, CDR2 FYNNEI. V lost 5 bases to trimming and J lost 3 bases, with 10 bases between them.